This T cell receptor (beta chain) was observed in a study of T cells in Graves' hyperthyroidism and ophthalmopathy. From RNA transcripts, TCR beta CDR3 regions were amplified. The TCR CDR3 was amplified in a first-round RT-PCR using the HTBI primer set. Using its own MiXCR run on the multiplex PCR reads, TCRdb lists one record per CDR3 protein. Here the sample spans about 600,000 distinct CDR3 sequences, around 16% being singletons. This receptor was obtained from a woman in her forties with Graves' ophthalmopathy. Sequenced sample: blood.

This CDR3 is CASRSLLAGSYNEQFF. CDR3 coding DNA: TGTGCCAGCAGATCACTCCTAGCGGGCTCCTACAATGAGCAGTTCTTC. The V gene is TRBV6-2 or TRBV6-3, the J gene TRBJ2-1; 8 positions agree with TRBD2. V dropped 6 bases and J dropped 0; count of bases not matched to a gene: 7. Germline V gene lookup returns CDR1 MNHEY and CDR2 SVGEGT. CDR3 length: 16 amino acids.